Each of the 9 T cell receptor beta chains below was sequenced from the same sample in a study of blood T cell repertoires in COVID-19. The method was immunoSEQ multiplex PCR; TCRdb's version includes in-frame clones alone and lacks a portion of them. The repertoire holds under 55,000 clones, about 90% seen once, with 2.2% in the top ten. The sample taken for sequencing was peripheral blood. Receptor source: a human donor in a cohort sampled during active COVID-19.

CDR3 DNA: TGTGCCAGCAGCTTAGCGGGCGGAAACACCATATATTTT. Encoded protein: CASSLAGGNTIYF. The rearrangement joins TRBV7-9 to TRBJ1-3; D unclear. This CDR3 region has 13 residues. Trimming shortened V by 0 bases and J by 4 bases, and 4 bases separated the two germline ends. CDR1 SEHNR and CDR2 FQNEAQ come from the germline V gene (reference sequence).

V gene TRBV19 combines with J gene TRBJ2-7, with D perhaps TRBD2 (6 bases). Germline CDR1 is LNHDA and CDR2 is SQIVND (reference sequence). CDR3 length equals 14 residues. Trimming shortened V by 4 bases and J by 3 bases, and 13 bases separated the two germline ends. In nucleotides, the CDR3 is TGTGCCAGTAGTACGGGCGGGATTCACTACGAGCAGTACTTC. This translates into CASSTGGIHYEQYF.

J is TRBJ2-3 and V is TRBV5-1; 14 nucleotides match TRBD2. J was trimmed by 2 bases and V by 4 bases; bases with no gene match: 6. This CDR3 is built from 17 residues. Germline CDR1 SGHRS, CDR2 YFSETQ. This chain's CDR3 is CASSRGLAGAYTDTQYF. The CDR3 DNA follows: TGCGCCAGCAGCCGGGGACTAGCGGGGGCATACACAGATACGCAGTATTTT.

As regards this clone: The sample holds other DNA sequences that translate to the same CDR3. This chain joins TRBV7-2 and TRBJ2-2, with 13 bases that match TRBD2. Trimming at V came to 5 bases and at J to 6 bases, leaving 3 bases not matched to a gene. Germline CDR1 and CDR2: SGHTA and FQGNSA. This CDR3 spans 15 amino acids. CDR3 coding DNA: TGTGCCAGCAGCGCGGGACTAGCGGGACCCGGGGAGCTGTTTTTT. Protein product: CASSAGLAGPGELFF.

This clone was seen a single time. This chain links TRBV4-2 with TRBJ1-2; tentative D call: TRBD1 (5 bases). CDR3 length equals 15 residues. Between the trimmed V and J ends, which lost 0 bases and 6 bases, there was a span of 14 bases. Germline-derived CDR1 and CDR2 are LGHNA and YNFKEQ. In nucleotides, the CDR3 is TGTGCCAGCAGCCAAGATAGGGGTCCCTCGAATGGCTACACCTTC. It yields the protein CASSQDRGPSNGYTF.

The genes are TRBV7-3 and TRBJ2-5; possibly TRBD2 for D (6 bases). The CDR3 runs 13 residues. Germline V CDR1 and CDR2: SGHTA, FQGTGA. V lost 5 bases, J lost 5 bases, and 12 bases lay in between. The CDR3 region is CASSKGLGETQYF. For the CDR3, the DNA is TGTGCCAGCAGCAAGGGACTGGGGGAGACCCAGTACTTC.

The chain joins TRBV27 to TRBJ2-3, with D possibly matching TRBD2 (6 bases). The germline V and J ends were trimmed by 2 bases and 0 bases, with 12 bases remaining between them. CDR3 length: 16 residues. Germline V gene lookup returns CDR1 MNHEY and CDR2 SMNVEV (reference sequence). CDR3 coding DNA: TGTGCCAGCAGTTTAAAGCGGGCCTCTAGCACAGATACGCAGTATTTT. This translates into CASSLKRASSTDTQYF.

The J gene is TRBJ2-7, the V gene TRBV4-3, with a weak D call TRBD2 (5 bases). This CDR3 comprises 13 residues. V was cut by 1 base and J by 6 bases, with 10 bases left in between. In germline, CDR1 is LGHNA, CDR2 YSLEER. The CDR3 here is CASSQGLLLEQYF. CDR3 DNA sequence: TGCGCCAGCAGCCAAGGACTATTGCTCGAGCAGTACTTC.

J is TRBJ2-7 and V is TRBV9; a weak D match, TRBD2 (6 bases). The CDR3 totals 15 residues. The germline V gene encodes CDR1 SGDLS and CDR2 YYNGEE. Trimming removed 0 bases at V and 3 bases at J, with 13 bases between. This CDR3 reads CASSVGNRGSYEQYF. The CDR3 DNA reads TGTGCCAGCAGCGTAGGGAATCGGGGGAGCTACGAGCAGTACTTC. The full variable domain, its missing parts supplied by reference TRBV9 and TRBJ2-7, is DSGVTQTPKHLITATGQRVTLRCSPRSGDLSVYWYQQSLDQGLQFLIQYYNGEERAKGNILERFSAQQFPDLHSELNLSSLELGDSALYFCASSVGNRGSYEQYFGPGTRLTVT.